A selection of T cell receptor beta chains follows, all from one sample in a study of cytomegalovirus exposure and HLA in healthy donors. This table comes from immunoSEQ multiplex PCR, and its TCRdb copy is limited to in-frame clones, with some not included. The sample comprises tens of thousands of clones, roughly 79% of which are singletons, and approximately 6.3% rests with the top ten. The material sequenced was PBMCs. These receptors all come from a man between 45 and 60 years old in good health and CMV-seronegative. CDR3s include the opening cysteine and the closing phenylalanine or tryptophan. The D gene is left open where the match is weak. Not every row has a clone size; where given, it reads once, few, many or a size class.

CDR3: CASSDPGRNEQFF
DNA: TGTGCCAGCAGTGACCCAGGTCGGAATGAGCAGTTCTTC
V: TRBV25-1
D: -
J: TRBJ2-1
size: -

CDR3: CASSYPGTGNGGELFF
DNA: TGTGCCAGCAGTTATCCCGGGACAGGCAACGGCGGGGAGCTGTTTTTT
V: TRBV6-6
D: TRBD1
J: TRBJ2-2
size: -

CDR3: CASSPSVANIYGYTF
DNA: TGTGCCAGTAGTCCTTCAGTAGCGAACATATATGGCTACACCTTC
V: TRBV19
D: -
J: TRBJ1-2
size: -

CDR3: CASSTPGIMNTEAFF
DNA: TGTGCCAGCAGCACCCCTGGCATTATGAACACTGAAGCTTTCTTT
V: TRBV27
D: -
J: TRBJ1-1
size: once

CDR3: CATSGVLGEAFF
DNA: TGTGCCACCTCAGGGGTCCTAGGGGAAGCTTTCTTT
V: TRBV27
D: -
J: TRBJ1-1
size: -

CDR3: CASRPLVGGAGEQYF
DNA: TGTGCCAGCCGACCCCTTGTGGGGGGGGCAGGCGAGCAGTACTTC
V: TRBV7-2
D: -
J: TRBJ2-7
size: -

CDR3: CASRTGTGDYEQYF
DNA: TGTGCCAGCAGGACCGGGACAGGAGACTACGAGCAGTACTTC
V: TRBV27
D: TRBD1
J: TRBJ2-7
size: -

CDR3: CASSLDGSYNSPLHF
DNA: TGTGCCAGCAGTTTAGACGGGTCCTATAATTCACCCCTCCACTTT
V: TRBV6-6
D: -
J: TRBJ1-6
size: -

CDR3: CILRTHYGYTF
DNA: TGCATCCTCAGGACACACTATGGCTACACCTTC
V: TRBV20-1
D: -
J: TRBJ1-2
size: -

CDR3: CASTLGGGGLAGGQETQYF
DNA: TGTGCCAGCACCCTCGGAGGTGGCGGACTAGCGGGAGGCCAAGAGACCCAGTACTTC
V: TRBV7-9
D: TRBD2
J: TRBJ2-5
size: -

CDR3: CASSLGGNTEAFF
DNA: TGTGCCAGCAGTCTTGGCGGGAACACTGAAGCTTTCTTT
V: TRBV6-1
D: -
J: TRBJ1-1
size: -

CDR3: CASSWVKGGDGELFF
DNA: TGTGCCAGCAGTTGGGTGAAAGGGGGGGACGGGGAGCTGTTTTTT
V: TRBV6-5
D: -
J: TRBJ2-2
size: -

CDR3: CASSPTYSNQPQHF
DNA: TGTGCCAGCAGCCCTACCTATAGCAATCAGCCCCAGCATTTT
V: TRBV7-9
D: -
J: TRBJ1-5
size: -

CDR3: CASSAGTGAYEQYF
DNA: TGTGCCAGCAGCGCAGGGACAGGGGCCTACGAGCAGTACTTC
V: TRBV11-2
D: TRBD1
J: TRBJ2-7
size: few

CDR3: CASGIAGNEQFF
DNA: TGTGCCAGCGGGATAGCGGGCAATGAGCAGTTCTTC
V: TRBV7-3
D: TRBD2
J: TRBJ2-1
size: -

CDR3: CASSILSYEQYF
DNA: TGTGCCAGCAGTATCCTTTCCTACGAGCAGTACTTC
V: TRBV6-6
D: -
J: TRBJ2-7
size: -

CDR3: CASSHSTPGEQYF
DNA: TGTGCCAGCAGCCACTCCACCCCGGGGGAGCAGTACTTC
V: TRBV7-9
D: -
J: TRBJ2-7
size: -

CDR3: CSFSAGGNYEQYF
DNA: TGCAGCTTTTCAGCGGGGGGCAACTACGAGCAGTACTTC
V: TRBV29-1
D: TRBD2
J: TRBJ2-7
size: -

CDR3: CASSPRLDYEQFF
DNA: TGTGCCAGCAGCCCGCGACTAGACTATGAGCAGTTCTTC
V: TRBV7-2
D: -
J: TRBJ2-1
size: -

CDR3: CASSLSQSDTQYF
DNA: TGTGCCAGCAGCTTGAGTCAATCAGATACGCAGTATTTT
V: TRBV7-9
D: -
J: TRBJ2-3
size: -

CDR3: CASSESGSKSNEKLFF
DNA: TGTGCCAGCAGTGAATCCGGTTCAAAGAGTAATGAAAAACTGTTTTTT
V: TRBV25-1
D: -
J: TRBJ1-4
size: -

CDR3: CASSPRRENTEAFF
DNA: TGTGCCAGCTCACCCCGACGGGAAAACACTGAAGCTTTCTTT
V: TRBV18
D: -
J: TRBJ1-1
size: -

CDR3: CAIRTSGNYNEQFF
DNA: TGTGCCATCAGGACTAGCGGAAACTACAATGAGCAGTTCTTC
V: TRBV7-2
D: TRBD2
J: TRBJ2-1
size: -

CDR3: CASSPGDMNTEAFF
DNA: TGCGCCAGCAGCCCCGGGGATATGAACACTGAAGCTTTCTTT
V: TRBV5-1
D: -
J: TRBJ1-1
size: once

CDR3: CASGQGHGYTF
DNA: TGTGCCAGCGGACAGGGCCATGGCTACACCTTC
V: TRBV19
D: TRBD1
J: TRBJ1-2
size: -

CDR3: CASGRGPNEKLFF
DNA: TGTGCCAGCGGGCGGGGTCCAAATGAAAAACTGTTTTTT
V: TRBV6-6
D: -
J: TRBJ1-4
size: -

CDR3: CASSPMGQGISQPQHF
DNA: TGTGCCAGCAGCCCAATGGGACAGGGAATTTCTCAGCCCCAGCATTTT
V: TRBV11-2
D: TRBD1
J: TRBJ1-5
size: -

CDR3: CASSLGNAEGGIYGYTF
DNA: TGTGCCAGCAGTTTGGGGAATGCGGAGGGGGGGATCTATGGCTACACCTTC
V: TRBV28
D: -
J: TRBJ1-2
size: -

CDR3: CASSYSNGRPGNEQFF
DNA: TGTGCCAGCAGTTACTCGAACGGGAGGCCGGGCAATGAGCAGTTCTTC
V: TRBV6-5
D: TRBD2
J: TRBJ2-1
size: -

CDR3: CASSPGGAGQPQHF
DNA: TGTGCCAGCAGCCCGGGGGGGGCGGGTCAGCCCCAGCATTTT
V: TRBV7-2
D: -
J: TRBJ1-5
size: -

CDR3: CASSYVGTGTDNEQFF
DNA: TGTGCCAGTAGTTACGTAGGGACAGGGACGGACAATGAGCAGTTCTTC
V: TRBV19
D: TRBD1
J: TRBJ2-1
size: few

CDR3: CASSLPPRQAYGYTF
DNA: TGTGCCAGCAGTTTACCTCCTCGACAAGCCTATGGCTACACCTTC
V: TRBV28
D: -
J: TRBJ1-2
size: -

CDR3: CASSLSGQLINQPQHF
DNA: TGCGCCAGCAGCCTATCGGGACAGCTAATCAATCAGCCCCAGCATTTT
V: TRBV4-1
D: TRBD1
J: TRBJ1-5
size: -

CDR3: CASSQERTAGGTDTQYF
DNA: TGTGCCAGCAGCCAAGAGAGGACAGCGGGAGGTACAGATACGCAGTATTTT
V: TRBV4-2
D: TRBD2
J: TRBJ2-3
size: -

CDR3: CSVGVMGTGRNEQYF
DNA: TGCAGCGTTGGGGTCATGGGGACAGGGAGGAACGAGCAGTACTTC
V: TRBV29-1
D: TRBD1
J: TRBJ2-7
size: once

CDR3: CASSLPRRLGETQYF
DNA: TGTGCCAGCAGCCTCCCTCGGAGGCTAGGAGAGACCCAGTACTTC
V: TRBV7-9
D: -
J: TRBJ2-5
size: -

CDR3: CASSSRPGQDNEQFF
DNA: TGCGCCAGCAGTTCCCGGCCGGGACAAGACAATGAGCAGTTCTTC
V: TRBV5-1
D: -
J: TRBJ2-1
size: -

CDR3: CASRAGGQGEQYF
DNA: TGTGCCAGCAGGGCCGGGGGACAGGGCGAGCAGTACTTC
V: TRBV2
D: TRBD1
J: TRBJ2-7
size: few

CDR3: CASSYGIQITDTQYF
DNA: TGTGCCAGCAGTTACGGAATACAGATCACAGATACGCAGTATTTT
V: TRBV6-5
D: -
J: TRBJ2-3
size: -

CDR3: CASSSGGKGNTIYF
DNA: TGTGCCAGCAGCTCCGGGGGGAAGGGAAACACCATATATTTT
V: TRBV28
D: -
J: TRBJ1-3
size: -